A single sample is the source of the 23 T cell receptor beta chains below, sequenced in a study of shared clonotypes between healthy human individuals. Profiling relied on immunoSEQ multiplex PCR, and the TCRdb table lists in-frame clones only, not all of them. The sample holds under 550,000 clones, 90% to 96% seen once. The sample comprised naive CD4+ T cells sorted from blood. Indicated subset: CD45RA+ positively selected. The receptor set was obtained from a woman aged 30 to 39 in good health.

In its sample, this clone was seen once. The chain has TRBV5-1 and TRBJ2-6, with no clear D. Germline-derived CDR1 and CDR2 are SGHRS and YFSETQ. The ends were cut back, 3 bases at V and 0 bases at J, with 10 bases in the middle. There are 16 residues in the CDR3. The CDR3 protein is CASSSTLISGANVLTF. The CDR3 nucleotides are TGCGCCAGCAGCTCCACTTTGATCTCTGGGGCCAACGTCCTGACTTTC.

V gene TRBV27 combines with J gene TRBJ1-4, with a tentative D call TRBD1 (6 bases). The CDR3 length is 16 residues. Trimming took 4 bases from V and 5 from J, leaving 17 bases between them. Germline-derived CDR1 and CDR2 are MNHEY and SMNVEV (reference sequence). CDR3 sequence: CASSYHRVLGNEKLFF. CDR3 in DNA: TGTGCCAGCAGTTATCACAGGGTTTTGGGGAATGAAAAACTGTTTTTT.

The rearrangement uses TRBV27 and TRBJ1-2; unclear D gene. Trimming stripped 3 bases from V and 2 bases from J, with 7 bases between. The CDR3 is 13 residues long. Germline V gives CDR1 MNHEY, CDR2 SMNVEV (reference sequence). The CDR3, as DNA: TGTGCCAGCAGTTTCTCATCGAACTATGGCTACACCTTC. Translated, it gives CASSFSSNYGYTF.

This chain connects TRBV7-9 to TRBJ2-5, with a weak D call TRBD1 (6 bases). The J call could be wrong; TRBJ2-7 is a better fit for the DNA end. CDR1 and CDR2 from the germline V gene are SEHNR and FQNEAQ (reference sequence). This CDR3 region has 14 residues. Here the CDR3 reads CASSLSDSIYEQYF. The CDR3 DNA sequence: TGTGCCAGCAGCTTATCGGACAGTATATACGAGCAGTACTTC.

The rearrangement joins TRBV6-1 to TRBJ2-7; 12 positions agree with TRBD2. The germline V gene encodes CDR1 MNHNS and CDR2 SASEGT. This CDR3 contains 18 residues. V shed 4 bases and J 4 bases; nucleotides not matched to a gene: 14. The CDR3 sequence is CASSGRGTSGYPLYEQYF. The CDR3 DNA reads TGTGCCAGCAGTGGCAGAGGGACTAGCGGGTACCCTTTGTACGAGCAGTACTTC.

V usage is TRBV6-1 and J usage is TRBJ2-3; 13 nucleotides line up with TRBD2. The ends lost 10 bases at V and 0 bases at J; junction bases unmatched: 1. Germline values: CDR1 MNHNS, CDR2 SASEGT. CDR3 length: 14 residues. The CDR3 loop reads CATGLAGSTDTQYF. CDR3 coding DNA: TGTGCCACGGGACTAGCGGGAAGCACAGATACGCAGTATTTT.

In its sample, this clone was seen once. The chain links TRBV5-1 to TRBJ2-1; 13 positions match TRBD2. Germline V lookup: CDR1 SGHRS, CDR2 YFSETQ. V lost 2 bases and J lost 9; bases outside the gene matches: 5. This CDR3 comprises 15 residues. The CDR3 bases are TGCGCCAGCAGCTTACTAGCGGGAGGGCCGGTTGAGCAGTTCTTC. Translation gives CASSLLAGGPVEQFF.

The chain carries TRBV27 and TRBJ1-5; TRBD1 is a possible D gene (6 bases). The CDR3 loop spans 16 amino acids. CDR1 and CDR2 from the germline V gene are MNHEY and SMNVEV (reference sequence). V lost 2 bases and J lost 5, with 16 bases in between. The CDR3 bases are TGTGCCAGCAGTTTACAAGGAGGGACAATCGATCAGCCCCAGCATTTT. It specifies CASSLQGGTIDQPQHF.

J is TRBJ2-1 and V is TRBV2; 7 bases are a match to TRBD2. The V segment lost 6 bases and the J segment 6 bases; nucleotides outside the gene matches: 14. Germline V gene sequence: CDR1 SNHLY, CDR2 FYNNEI. This CDR3 region has 16 residues. The CDR3 sequence is CASSGWIRDYTNEQFF. In nucleotides, the CDR3 is TGTGCCAGCAGCGGTTGGATCCGGGACTACACCAATGAGCAGTTCTTC.

Of note for this clone: Other DNA sequences of this sample code for an identical CDR3. The CDR3 sequence is CASSPRGNTIYF. The CDR3 DNA follows: TGTGCCAGCTCACCCAGGGGAAACACCATATATTTT. The genes are TRBV18 and TRBJ1-3; D unresolved. This CDR3 comprises 12 residues. Germline V gives CDR1 KGHSH, CDR2 LQKENI. V was trimmed by 3 bases and J by 4 bases, leaving 4 bases between them.

On this clone: Additional DNA sequences in this sample encode the identical CDR3. V gene TRBV28 combines with J gene TRBJ2-5; D call uncertain. The J call is doubtful: the DNA matches TRBJ2-7 better. The CDR3 is made up of 13 amino acids. Germline V gene lookup returns CDR1 MDHEN and CDR2 SYDVKM. The CDR3 protein is CASSLGSSYEQYF. The CDR3, as DNA: TGTGCCAGCAGTTTAGGCAGCTCCTACGAGCAGTACTTC.

The chain joins TRBV6-6 to TRBJ2-3; 8 nucleotides agree with TRBD1. Trimming took 5 bases from V and 4 from J; bases not matched to a gene: 5. Per the germline V gene, CDR1 is MNHNY and CDR2 is SVGAGI (reference sequence). The CDR3 contains 14 residues. The CDR3 nucleotides are TGTGCCAGCAGTCAGCCGGACAGGGCAGATACGCAGTATTTT. This gives the protein CASSQPDRADTQYF.

The rearrangement joins TRBV27 to TRBJ2-7; 7 bases line up with TRBD2. This CDR3 contains 15 residues. The junction had 6 bases not matched to a gene; V was cut back by 0 bases and J by 4 bases. Germline lookup yields CDR1 MNHEY and CDR2 SMNVEV (reference sequence). As DNA, the CDR3 is TGTGCCAGCAGTTTATCGGCTAGCGGACTATACGAGCAGTACTTC. Its translation: CASSLSASGLYEQYF.

The chain recombines TRBV27 with TRBJ2-3; D possibly corresponds to TRBD1 (5 bases). The V and J ends lost 6 bases and 3 bases respectively, with 16 bases between them. This CDR3 comprises 15 residues. Germline values: CDR1 MNHEY, CDR2 SMNVEV (reference sequence). The CDR3 DNA follows: TGTGCCAGCAGCACAGGAGTTTTCCCTACAGATACGCAGTATTTT. Protein sequence: CASSTGVFPTDTQYF.

The chain joins TRBV7-6 to TRBJ1-5; TRBD1 is a possible D gene (6 bases). Trimming shortened V by 5 bases and J by 5 bases, and 10 bases separated the two germline ends. CDR3 length: 13 residues. CDR1 is SGHVS and CDR2 is FNYEAQ in the germline V gene. CDR3 loop: CASSPRGHQPQHF. The CDR3 region has the DNA TGTGCCAGCAGCCCCAGGGGACATCAGCCCCAGCATTTT.

The sample holds one count of this clone. This chain connects TRBV18 to TRBJ1-1; TRBD1 might be the D (6 bases). CDR3 length: 15 amino acids. V was clipped by 5 bases and J by 1 base, with 14 bases between them. Germline values: CDR1 KGHSH, CDR2 LQKENI. The CDR3 nucleotides are TGTGCCAGCTCATCCTCGGTAGGGGGGAACACTGAAGCTTTCTTT. It specifies CASSSSVGGNTEAFF.

The chain employs TRBV7-2 and TRBJ1-1; D gene ambiguous. This CDR3 is 12 amino acids long. V lost 0 bases and J 3 bases, leaving 2 bases between the germline ends. Per the germline V gene, CDR1 is SGHTA and CDR2 is FQGNSA. The CDR3 sequence is CASSLAYTEAFF. The CDR3 DNA sequence: TGTGCCAGCAGCTTAGCTTACACTGAAGCTTTCTTT.

V gene TRBV2 combines with J gene TRBJ2-3, with 10 positions matching TRBD2. V lost 8 bases to trimming and J lost 5 bases; unmatched junction nucleotides: 7. The CDR3 extends over 14 amino acids. CDR1 is SNHLY, CDR2 FYNNEI, per germline. The CDR3 sequence is CASVSGRARDTQYF. The CDR3 bases are TGTGCCAGCGTCAGCGGGAGGGCGAGAGATACGCAGTATTTT.

As DNA, the CDR3 is TGTGCCAGCAGCCCTACAGGGAGTGGGGGGGAGCTGTTTTTT. Translation: CASSPTGSGGELFF. The V and J genes are TRBV9 and TRBJ2-2, with D possibly being TRBD1 (6 bases). Germline V gene sequence: CDR1 SGDLS, CDR2 YYNGEE. This CDR3 contains 14 residues. The V gene lost 4 bases and the J gene lost 8 bases, with 15 bases spanning the gap.

This rearrangement joins TRBV4-2 to TRBJ1-5; no firm D call. Germline V lookup: CDR1 LGHNA, CDR2 YNFKEQ. Trimming left V 5 bases short and J 5 bases short, with 10 bases between. The CDR3 is 13 residues long. Here the CDR3 reads CASSSDLYQPQHF. DNA of the CDR3: TGTGCCAGCAGCTCTGACCTTTATCAGCCCCAGCATTTT.

The CDR3 DNA reads TGCGCCAGCAGCTTGGGACTAGCGGGCATGCCGGGCACCGGGGAGCTGTTTTTT. Residues: CASSLGLAGMPGTGELFF. The V call is TRBV5-1, the J call TRBJ2-2, with 10 nucleotides matching TRBD2. Germline V gene sequence: CDR1 SGHRS, CDR2 YFSETQ. CDR3 length: 18 amino acids. V lost 0 bases to trimming and J lost 4 bases; unmatched junction nucleotides: 9. Filled out from reference TRBV5-1 and TRBJ2-2, the complete variable domain reads KAGVTQTPRYLIKTRGQQVTLSCSPISGHRSVSWYQQTPGQGLQFLFEYFSETQRNKGNFPGRFSGRQFSNSRSEMNVSTLELGDSALYLCASSLGLAGMPGTGELFFGEGSRLTVL.

The rearrangement links TRBV19 to TRBJ2-7, with TRBD1 identical over 7 bases. CDR1 is LNHDA, CDR2 SQIVND, per germline (reference sequence). V lost 3 bases and J lost 3; bases outside the gene matches: 8. The CDR3 contains 15 residues. The CDR3 DNA reads TGTGCCAGTAGTATTGAGGGCAGGGGGAGCTACGAGCAGTACTTC. Translating gives CASSIEGRGSYEQYF.

The genes are TRBV25-1 and TRBJ1-1; unclear D gene. The ends were cut back, 3 bases at V and 4 bases at J, with 12 bases in the middle. The length of the CDR3 is 14 residues. CDR1 and CDR2 from the germline V gene are MGHDK and SYGVNS. The CDR3 region is CASSDHSRTTEAFF. The CDR3 nucleotides read TGTGCCAGCAGTGACCACAGCCGGACCACTGAAGCTTTCTTT.